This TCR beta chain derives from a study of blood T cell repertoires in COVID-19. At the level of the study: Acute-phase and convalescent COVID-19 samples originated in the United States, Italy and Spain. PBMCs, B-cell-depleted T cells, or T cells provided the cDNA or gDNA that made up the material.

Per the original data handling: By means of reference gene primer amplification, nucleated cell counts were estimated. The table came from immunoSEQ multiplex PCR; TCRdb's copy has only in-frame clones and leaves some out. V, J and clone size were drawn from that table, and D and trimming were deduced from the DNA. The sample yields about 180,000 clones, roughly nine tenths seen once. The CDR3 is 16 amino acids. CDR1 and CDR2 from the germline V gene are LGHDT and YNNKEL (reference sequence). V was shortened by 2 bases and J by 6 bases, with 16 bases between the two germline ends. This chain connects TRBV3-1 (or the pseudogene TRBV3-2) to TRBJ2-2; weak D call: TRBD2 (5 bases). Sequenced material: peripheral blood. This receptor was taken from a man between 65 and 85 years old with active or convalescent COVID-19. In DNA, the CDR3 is TGTGCCAGCAGCCAAATTTCGGGGAGAGGGCCCGGGGAGCTGTTTTTT. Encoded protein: CASSQISGRGPGELFF.